This T cell receptor beta chain derives from a study of CD8 T cells in ankylosing spondylitis. Study-wide results and limits: Disease-linked clones reportedly concentrated significantly in matched ankylosing spondylitis synovial fluid. Ankylosing spondylitis blood appeared to be characterized by a TCR beta motif of several highly homologous variants. Disease-linked clones bore a CD8+ phenotype, appearing relatively rarely in peripheral blood.

A few counts support this clonotype. Its matching antigen is unknown. The CDR3 has 22 amino acids. The V gene's germline CDR1 is LGHNA and CDR2 YNFKEQ. Trimming cost V 2 bases and J 4 bases; bases outside gene matches: 19. MiXCR, run by TCRdb on the 5' RACE reads, gives a single entry per CDR3 protein. This table has roughly 90,000 distinct CDR3 sequences, approximately 8.9% appearing once. The sequenced material came from blood, either unsorted or a sorted T cell fraction (not recorded which). The clonotype originates from a male donor with ankylosing spondylitis. This chain connects TRBV4-2 to TRBJ2-1; 14 bases are shared with TRBD2. The CDR3 DNA is TGTGCCAGCAGCCAATCCAGGACCTCGACTAGCGGGAGGGCCCGACTTTACAATGAGCAGTTCTTC. Amino acids: CASSQSRTSTSGRARLYNEQFF.